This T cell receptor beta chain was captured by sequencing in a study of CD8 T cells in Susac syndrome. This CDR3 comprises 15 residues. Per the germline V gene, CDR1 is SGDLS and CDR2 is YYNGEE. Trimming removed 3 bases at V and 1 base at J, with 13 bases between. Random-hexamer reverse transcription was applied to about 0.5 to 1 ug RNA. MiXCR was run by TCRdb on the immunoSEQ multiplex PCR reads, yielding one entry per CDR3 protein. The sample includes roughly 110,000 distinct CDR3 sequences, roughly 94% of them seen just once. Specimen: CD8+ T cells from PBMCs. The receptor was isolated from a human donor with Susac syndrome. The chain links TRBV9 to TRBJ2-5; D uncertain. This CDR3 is CASSASSGTQETQYF. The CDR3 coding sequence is TGTGCCAGCAGCGCTTCGTCAGGTACCCAAGAGACCCAGTACTTC.